The rows below give T cell receptor beta chains drawn from one sample of a study of T cell repertoires in cytomegalovirus infection. One entry per CDR3 protein results from TCRdb running MiXCR on the reads. The sample has nearly 650,000 distinct CDR3 sequences; approximately 25% are singletons. Sequencing was performed on CD8+ T cells from PBMCs. The receptors shown here come from a human donor in good health (CMV status not recorded). Some clones in this sample may be carry-over from other donors' samples. Each CDR3 is given without its conserved first and last residue. Each record gives: clone size, CDR3 length, J gene, V gene, CDR3 protein. Some rows mark clone size as missing; the rest say once, few, many or name a class of expanded clone.

abundance: NA; len: 9; j_gene: TRBJ1-1; v_gene: TRBV6-2/TRBV6-3; CDR3aa: AVGRNTEAF
abundance: NA; len: 10; j_gene: TRBJ1-1; v_gene: TRBV28; CDR3aa: ASALGNTEAF
abundance: many; len: 13; j_gene: TRBJ1-1; v_gene: TRBV7-6; CDR3aa: ASSLGQGVRTEAF
abundance: NA; len: 12; j_gene: TRBJ2-1; v_gene: TRBV7-6; CDR3aa: ASLRGGSYNEQF
abundance: NA; len: 12; j_gene: TRBJ2-1; v_gene: TRBV10-2; CDR3aa: ASSDGLVMNEQF
abundance: many; len: 10; j_gene: TRBJ1-3; v_gene: TRBV7-8; CDR3aa: ASSLEGNTIY
abundance: NA; len: 13; j_gene: TRBJ2-7; v_gene: TRBV6-6; CDR3aa: ASRQGALSRNEQY
abundance: NA; len: 12; j_gene: TRBJ2-7; v_gene: TRBV12-3/TRBV12-4; CDR3aa: ASSATGQGGEQY
abundance: NA; len: 11; j_gene: TRBJ2-1; v_gene: TRBV19; CDR3aa: ASSIQPNNEQF
abundance: many; len: 11; j_gene: TRBJ2-7; v_gene: TRBV7-6; CDR3aa: ASSSAQGYEQY
abundance: few; len: 12; j_gene: TRBJ1-1; v_gene: TRBV20-1; CDR3aa: SARTGGAAAEAF
abundance: NA; len: 13; j_gene: TRBJ1-1; v_gene: TRBV4-3; CDR3aa: ASSQVGRGNTEAF
abundance: few; len: 12; j_gene: TRBJ1-2; v_gene: TRBV20-1; CDR3aa: SASSEQAPYGYT
abundance: many; len: 13; j_gene: TRBJ2-7; v_gene: TRBV7-2; CDR3aa: ASSSLRDRLYEQY
abundance: NA; len: 13; j_gene: TRBJ1-2; v_gene: TRBV24-1; CDR3aa: ATSEGQGAYYGYT
abundance: NA; len: 15; j_gene: TRBJ2-3; v_gene: TRBV25-1; CDR3aa: ASSELWTSNPGDTQY
abundance: few; len: 10; j_gene: TRBJ1-1; v_gene: TRBV7-9; CDR3aa: ASSFSSTEAF
abundance: few; len: 11; j_gene: TRBJ1-2; v_gene: TRBV27; CDR3aa: ASSSDRVMGYT
abundance: NA; len: 11; j_gene: TRBJ1-2; v_gene: TRBV6-6; CDR3aa: ASTYMGAEGYT
abundance: few; len: 13; j_gene: TRBJ2-1; v_gene: TRBV20-1; CDR3aa: SARDRTSGGYEQF
abundance: NA; len: 12; j_gene: TRBJ2-1; v_gene: TRBV6-5; CDR3aa: ASSYSGANDEQF
abundance: many; len: 14; j_gene: TRBJ2-3; v_gene: TRBV7-9; CDR3aa: ASSQTGGKATDTQY